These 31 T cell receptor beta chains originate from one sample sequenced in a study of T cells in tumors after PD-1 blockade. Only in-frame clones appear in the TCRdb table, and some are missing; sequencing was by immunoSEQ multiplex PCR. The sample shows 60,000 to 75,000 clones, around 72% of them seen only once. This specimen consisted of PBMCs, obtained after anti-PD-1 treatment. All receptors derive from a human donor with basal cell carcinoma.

The CDR3 nucleotides are TGTGCCAGCAGTAGTTCGACAGGGAACCCCTATGGCTACACCTTC. Translation gives CASSSSTGNPYGYTF. The rearrangement uses TRBV6-6 and TRBJ1-2, with 7 bases that match TRBD1. Looked up from germline, CDR1 is MNHNY and CDR2 is SVGAGI (reference sequence). The trim removed 5 bases at V and 4 bases at J, leaving 10 bases unmatched. The CDR3 totals 15 residues.

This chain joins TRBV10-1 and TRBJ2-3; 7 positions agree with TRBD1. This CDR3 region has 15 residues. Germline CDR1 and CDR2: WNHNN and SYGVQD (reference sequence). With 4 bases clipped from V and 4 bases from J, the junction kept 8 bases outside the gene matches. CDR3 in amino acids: CASSARQGGSDTQYF. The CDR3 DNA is TGCGCCAGCAGTGCGCGACAGGGTGGGTCAGATACGCAGTATTTT.

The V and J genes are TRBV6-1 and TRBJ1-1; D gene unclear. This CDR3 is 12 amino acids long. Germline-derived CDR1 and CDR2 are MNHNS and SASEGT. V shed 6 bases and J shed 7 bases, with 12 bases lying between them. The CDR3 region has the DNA TGTGCCAGCAGCCCTGACGGAGATGAAGCTTTCTTT. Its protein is CASSPDGDEAFF.

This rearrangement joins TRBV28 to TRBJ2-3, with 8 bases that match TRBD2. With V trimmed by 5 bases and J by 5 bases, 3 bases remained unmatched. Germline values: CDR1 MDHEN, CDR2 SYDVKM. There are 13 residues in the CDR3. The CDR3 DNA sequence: TGTGCCAGCAGTCGGGGGGGCGTAGATACGCAGTATTTT. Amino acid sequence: CASSRGGVDTQYF.

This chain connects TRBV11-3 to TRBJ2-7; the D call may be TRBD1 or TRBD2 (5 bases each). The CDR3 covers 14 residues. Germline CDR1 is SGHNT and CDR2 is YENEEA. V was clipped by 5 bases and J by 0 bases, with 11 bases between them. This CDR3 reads CASSRDAGSYEQYF. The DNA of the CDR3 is TGTGCCAGCAGCCGGGACGCAGGCTCCTACGAGCAGTACTTC.

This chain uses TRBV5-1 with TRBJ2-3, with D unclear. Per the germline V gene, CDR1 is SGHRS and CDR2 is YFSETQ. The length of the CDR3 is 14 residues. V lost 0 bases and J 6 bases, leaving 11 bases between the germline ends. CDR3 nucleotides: TGCGCCAGCAGCTTGGGTAGGCCCGCCGATACGCAGTATTTT. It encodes CASSLGRPADTQYF. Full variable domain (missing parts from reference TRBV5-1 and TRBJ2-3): KAGVTQTPRYLIKTRGQQVTLSCSPISGHRSVSWYQQTPGQGLQFLFEYFSETQRNKGNFPGRFSGRQFSNSRSEMNVSTLELGDSALYLCASSLGRPADTQYFGPGTRLTVL.

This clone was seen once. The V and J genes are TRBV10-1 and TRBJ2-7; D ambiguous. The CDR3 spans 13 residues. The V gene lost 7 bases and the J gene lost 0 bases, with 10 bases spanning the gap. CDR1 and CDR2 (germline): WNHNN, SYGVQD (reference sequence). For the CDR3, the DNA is TGCGCCAGCACCGACATCTACTCCTACGAGCAGTACTTC. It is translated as CASTDIYSYEQYF.

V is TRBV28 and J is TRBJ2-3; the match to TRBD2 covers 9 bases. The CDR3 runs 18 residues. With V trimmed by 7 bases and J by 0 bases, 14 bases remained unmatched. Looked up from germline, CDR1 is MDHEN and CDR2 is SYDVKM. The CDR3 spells CASTLGKRGAGSTDTQYF. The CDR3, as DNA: TGTGCCAGCACCTTGGGGAAGCGGGGGGCGGGAAGCACAGATACGCAGTATTTT.

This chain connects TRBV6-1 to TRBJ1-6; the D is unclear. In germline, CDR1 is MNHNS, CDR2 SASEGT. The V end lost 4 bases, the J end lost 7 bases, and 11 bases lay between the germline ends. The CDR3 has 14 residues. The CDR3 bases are TGTGCCAGCAGTGCAACCACCGGGAATTCACCCCTCCACTTT. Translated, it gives CASSATTGNSPLHF.

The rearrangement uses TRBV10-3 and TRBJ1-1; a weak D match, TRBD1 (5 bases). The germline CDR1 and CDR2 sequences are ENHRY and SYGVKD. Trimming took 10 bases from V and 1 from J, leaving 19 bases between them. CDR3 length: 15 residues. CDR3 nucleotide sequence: TGTGCCACCCTCCCTGGGGAAAGGGGGAACACTGAAGCTTTCTTT. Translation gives CATLPGERGNTEAFF.

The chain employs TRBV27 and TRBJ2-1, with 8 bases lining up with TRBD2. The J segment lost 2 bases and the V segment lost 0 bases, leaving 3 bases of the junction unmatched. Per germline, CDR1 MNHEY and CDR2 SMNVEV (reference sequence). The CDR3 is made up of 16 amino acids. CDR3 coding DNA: TGTGCCAGCAGTTTATCGATCGGGGGGGCCTACAATGAGCAGTTCTTC. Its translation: CASSLSIGGAYNEQFF.

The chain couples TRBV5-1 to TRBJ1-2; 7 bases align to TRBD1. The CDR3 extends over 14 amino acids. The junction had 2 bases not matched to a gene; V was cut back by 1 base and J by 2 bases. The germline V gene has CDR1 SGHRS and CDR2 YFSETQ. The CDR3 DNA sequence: TGCGCCAGCAGCTTGTTGGGACAGAACTATGGCTACACCTTC. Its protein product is CASSLLGQNYGYTF.

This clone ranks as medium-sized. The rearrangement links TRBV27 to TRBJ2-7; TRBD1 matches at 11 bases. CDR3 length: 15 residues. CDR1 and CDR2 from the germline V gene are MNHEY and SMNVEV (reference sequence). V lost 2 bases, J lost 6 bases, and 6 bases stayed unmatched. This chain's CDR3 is CASSLRTGTGGEQYF. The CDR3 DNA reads TGTGCCAGCAGTTTACGAACCGGGACAGGGGGCGAGCAGTACTTC.

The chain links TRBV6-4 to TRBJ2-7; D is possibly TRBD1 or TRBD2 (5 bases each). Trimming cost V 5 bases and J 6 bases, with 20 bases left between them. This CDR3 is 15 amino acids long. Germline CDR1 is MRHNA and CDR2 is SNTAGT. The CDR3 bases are TGTGCCAGCAGTTCCTCGACAGATCCAAGCGGCGAGCAGTACTTC. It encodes CASSSSTDPSGEQYF.

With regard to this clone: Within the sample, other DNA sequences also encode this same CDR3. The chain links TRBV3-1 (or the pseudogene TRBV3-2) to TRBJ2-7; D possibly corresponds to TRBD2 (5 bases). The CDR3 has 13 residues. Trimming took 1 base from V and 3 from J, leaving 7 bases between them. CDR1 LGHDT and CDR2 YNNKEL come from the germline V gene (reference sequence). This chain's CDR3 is CASSQAGSYEQYF. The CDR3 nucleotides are TGTGCCAGCAGCCAAGCGGGAAGCTACGAGCAGTACTTC.

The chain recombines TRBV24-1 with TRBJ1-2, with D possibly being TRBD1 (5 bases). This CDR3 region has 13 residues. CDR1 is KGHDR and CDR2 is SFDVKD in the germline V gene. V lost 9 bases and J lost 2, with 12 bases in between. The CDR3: CATGGGGNYGYTF. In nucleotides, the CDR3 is TGTGCCACCGGAGGTGGGGGAAACTATGGCTACACCTTC.

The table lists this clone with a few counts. The CDR3 protein is CSVEDDDRGTYEQYF. CDR3 DNA: TGCAGCGTTGAAGATGACGACAGGGGTACCTACGAGCAGTACTTC. The chain links TRBV29-1 to TRBJ2-7; 8 nucleotides match TRBD1. Germline values: CDR1 SQVTM, CDR2 ANQGSEA. The CDR3 contains 15 residues. V lost 0 bases, J lost 2 bases, and 6 bases stayed unmatched.

The CDR3: CAWSFKTGSVYEQYF. CDR3 sequence (DNA): TGTGCCTGGAGTTTTAAGACAGGGTCAGTTTACGAGCAGTACTTC. V is TRBV30 and J is TRBJ2-7, with 7 bases matching TRBD1. V lost 2 bases and J lost 4; bases outside the gene matches: 11. The CDR3 covers 15 residues. Germline V gene data show CDR1 as GTSNPN and CDR2 as SVGIG (reference sequence).

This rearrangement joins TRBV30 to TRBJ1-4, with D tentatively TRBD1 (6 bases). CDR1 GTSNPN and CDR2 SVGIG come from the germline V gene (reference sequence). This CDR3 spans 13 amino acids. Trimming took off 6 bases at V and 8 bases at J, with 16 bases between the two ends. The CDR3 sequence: CACETGLREKLFF. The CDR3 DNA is TGTGCCTGTGAGACAGGTCTTAGGGAAAAACTGTTTTTT. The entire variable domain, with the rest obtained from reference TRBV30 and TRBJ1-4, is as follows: SQTIHQWPATLVQPVGSPLSLECTVEGTSNPNLYWYRQAAGRGLQLLFYSVGIGQISSEVPQNLSASRPQDRQFILSSKKLLLSDSGFYLCACETGLREKLFFGSGTQLSVL.

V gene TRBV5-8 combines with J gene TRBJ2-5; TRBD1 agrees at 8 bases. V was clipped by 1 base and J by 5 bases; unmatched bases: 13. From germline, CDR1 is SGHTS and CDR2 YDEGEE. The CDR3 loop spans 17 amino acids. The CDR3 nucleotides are TGTGCCAGCAGCTTGCCTGGGGGGCAGGGGGCACGTGAGACCCAGTACTTC. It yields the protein CASSLPGGQGARETQYF.

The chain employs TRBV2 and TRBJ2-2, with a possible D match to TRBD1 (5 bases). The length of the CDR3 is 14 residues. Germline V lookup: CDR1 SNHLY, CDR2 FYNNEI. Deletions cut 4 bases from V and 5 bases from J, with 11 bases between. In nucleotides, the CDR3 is TGTGCCAGCAGTGGAAGGGGAAAGACCGGGGAGCTGTTTTTT. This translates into CASSGRGKTGELFF.

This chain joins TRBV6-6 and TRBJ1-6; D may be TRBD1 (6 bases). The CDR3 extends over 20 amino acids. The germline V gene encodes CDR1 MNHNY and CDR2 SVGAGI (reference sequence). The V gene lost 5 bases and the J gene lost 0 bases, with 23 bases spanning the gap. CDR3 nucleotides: TGTGCCAGCAGTCCCACTGAGGGACACTTTCCGAGCTCCTATAATTCACCCCTCCACTTT. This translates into CASSPTEGHFPSSYNSPLHF.

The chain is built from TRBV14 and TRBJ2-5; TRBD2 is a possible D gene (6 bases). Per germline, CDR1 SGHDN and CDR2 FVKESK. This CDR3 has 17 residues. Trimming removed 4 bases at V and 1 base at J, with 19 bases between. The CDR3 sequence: CASSRRDSLGLQETQYF. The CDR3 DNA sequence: TGTGCCAGCAGCCGTCGGGACTCCTTGGGGCTCCAAGAGACCCAGTACTTC. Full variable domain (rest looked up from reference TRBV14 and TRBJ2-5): EAGVTQFPSHSVIEKGQTVTLRCDPISGHDNLYWYRRVMGKEIKFLLHFVKESKQDESGMPNNRFLAERTGGTYSTLKVQPAELEDSGVYFCASSRRDSLGLQETQYFGPGTRLLVL.

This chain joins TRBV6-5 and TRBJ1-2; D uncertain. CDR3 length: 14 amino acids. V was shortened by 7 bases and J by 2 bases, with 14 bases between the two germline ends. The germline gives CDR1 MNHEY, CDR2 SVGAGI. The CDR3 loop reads CASKDSGMNYGYTF. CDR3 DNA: TGTGCCAGCAAGGATTCGGGGATGAACTATGGCTACACCTTC.

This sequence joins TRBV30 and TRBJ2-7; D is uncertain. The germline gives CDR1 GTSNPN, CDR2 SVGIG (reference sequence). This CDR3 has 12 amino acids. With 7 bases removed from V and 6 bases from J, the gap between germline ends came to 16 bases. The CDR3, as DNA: TGTGCCTCCTCCCAAGGATTGGGCGAGCAGTACTTC. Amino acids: CASSQGLGEQYF.

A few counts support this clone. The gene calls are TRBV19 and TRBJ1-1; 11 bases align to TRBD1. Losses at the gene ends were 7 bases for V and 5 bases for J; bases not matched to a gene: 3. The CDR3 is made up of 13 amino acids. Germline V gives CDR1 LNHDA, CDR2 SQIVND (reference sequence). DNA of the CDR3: TGTGCCAGTACTCGGGACAGGGGGACTGAAGCTTTCTTT. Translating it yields CASTRDRGTEAFF.

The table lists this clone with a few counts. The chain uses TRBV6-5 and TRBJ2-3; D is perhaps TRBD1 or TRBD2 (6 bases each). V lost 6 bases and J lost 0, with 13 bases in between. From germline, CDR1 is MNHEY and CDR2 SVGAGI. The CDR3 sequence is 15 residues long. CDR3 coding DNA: TGTGCCAGCAGGTTATCGGGGGCTAGCACAGATACGCAGTATTTT. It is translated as CASRLSGASTDTQYF.

CDR3 DNA sequence: TGTGCCAGCCGAGGACAGGGGTTGGTTGGCTACACCTTC. Amino acids: CASRGQGLVGYTF. The chain joins TRBV19 to TRBJ1-2; 9 bases match TRBD1. Germline V gives CDR1 LNHDA, CDR2 SQIVND (reference sequence). This CDR3 has 13 residues. V shed 9 bases, J shed 7 bases, and the junction held 9 bases outside the gene matches.

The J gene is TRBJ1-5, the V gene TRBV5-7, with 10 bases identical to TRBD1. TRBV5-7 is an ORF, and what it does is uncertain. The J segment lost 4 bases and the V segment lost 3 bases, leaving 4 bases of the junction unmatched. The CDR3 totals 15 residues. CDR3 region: CASSSGTGENQPQHF. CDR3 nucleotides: TGTGCCAGCAGCTCCGGGACAGGGGAGAATCAGCCCCAGCATTTT.

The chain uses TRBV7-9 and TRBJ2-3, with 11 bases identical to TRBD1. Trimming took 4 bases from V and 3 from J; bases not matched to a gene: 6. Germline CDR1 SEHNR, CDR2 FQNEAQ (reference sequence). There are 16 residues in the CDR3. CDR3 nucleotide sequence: TGTGCCAGCAGCTCGGCCGGACAGGGGGCAACAGATACGCAGTATTTT. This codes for CASSSAGQGATDTQYF.

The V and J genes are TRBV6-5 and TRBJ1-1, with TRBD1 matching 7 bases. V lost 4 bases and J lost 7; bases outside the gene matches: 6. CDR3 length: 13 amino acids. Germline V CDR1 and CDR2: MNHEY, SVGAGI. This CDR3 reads CASSLTGDHEAFF. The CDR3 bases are TGTGCCAGCAGTTTAACAGGGGACCATGAAGCTTTCTTT.